This TCR beta chain appears in the sequencing data of a study of vaccination effects on CD4 cells after COVID-19. In the study overall: Subjects were given two BNT162b2 or mRNA-1273 vaccine doses.

With respect to this clone: The antigen is undetermined.

TCRdb keeps only in-frame clones here, not all; method: immunoSEQ multiplex PCR. The sample has about 37,000 clones; about 70% are singletons. Germline V gene lookup returns CDR1 DFQATT and CDR2 SNEGSKA (reference sequence). The CDR3 sequence is 11 residues long. The germline V and J ends were trimmed by 6 bases and 6 bases, with 10 bases remaining between them. Sequencing followed a ViraFEST assay step that expanded antigen-specific CD4+ T cells with viral peptide pools. Following culture for ten to eleven days, CD4+ T cells were isolated. Recipients of the vaccine had no prior SARS-CoV-2 infection and negative nucleocapsid antibodies. Supplemented with 8.5 to 10 IU/ml IL-2 and roughly 10 ug/ml peptides, a few million PBMC per well were kept in culture. Study-wide findings and caveats: The study found marked clonal contraction of infection- and vaccine-induced clones late after vaccination.

Here the sequenced sample was CD4+ T cells from PBMCs cultured with HCoV-OC43 spike peptides, taken before COVID-19 vaccination. As for subset: HCoV-OC43 spike overlapping peptide pool stimulation. This receptor was taken from a human donor who received a COVID-19 vaccine. This chain uses TRBV20-1 with TRBJ2-3, with D uncertain. The CDR3, as DNA: TGCAGTGCAACCCGCCGGGATACGCAGTATTTT. Translated, it gives CSATRRDTQYF.